The source of this TCR beta chain is a study of long-term antiretroviral therapy in people with HIV. immunoSEQ v3.0 was run at survey level. Sequencing used immunoSEQ multiplex PCR; TCRdb keeps in-frame clones, though not all of them. The table has 25,000 to 35,000 clones, 94% seen once; the top ten hold 2.7%. Inclusion required at least two post-ART and at least one pre-ART PBMC samples. This CDR3 has 17 residues. The V gene's germline CDR1 is SGHRS and CDR2 YFSETQ. V shed 4 bases, J shed 0 bases, and the junction held 7 bases outside the gene matches. The receptor was isolated from a man aged 45-60 years with HIV. The material was unsorted PBMCs, obtained about 7.2 years after starting antiretroviral therapy. V gene TRBV5-1 combines with J gene TRBJ2-2; 9 bases agree with TRBD1. Here the CDR3 DNA reads TGCGCCAGCAGCCATCGTACAGGGGGCTCGAACACCGGGGAGCTGTTTTTT. Protein product: CASSHRTGGSNTGELFF. The full variable domain, completed using reference TRBV5-1 and TRBJ2-2, is KAGVTQTPRYLIKTRGQQVTLSCSPISGHRSVSWYQQTPGQGLQFLFEYFSETQRNKGNFPGRFSGRQFSNSRSEMNVSTLELGDSALYLCASSHRTGGSNTGELFFGEGSRLTVL.